This T cell receptor beta chain was sequenced for a study of identical twins. Germline values: CDR1 SGHKS, CDR2 YYEKEE (reference sequence). The junction had 5 bases not matched to a gene; V was cut back by 1 base and J by 1 base. There are 17 residues in the CDR3. Among all donors, each was a healthy Caucasian. This clonotype was detected ten times or more. MiXCR, run by TCRdb on the 5' RACE reads, gives a single entry per CDR3 protein. The repertoire holds about 690,000 distinct CDR3 sequences, with around 5.7% as singletons. What was sequenced was naive T cells sorted from blood. This clonotype was sampled from a man aged 18 to 30 in good health. The chain joins TRBV5-5 to TRBJ2-2, with 9 bases lining up with TRBD1. CDR3 loop: CASSLSQGARNTGELFF. The CDR3 nucleotides read TGTGCCAGCAGCTTGTCACAGGGGGCTAGGAACACCGGGGAGCTGTTTTTT.